This T cell receptor beta chain was profiled in a study of T cells after yellow fever vaccination. Study summary: Preparation used SMART-Seq v4 Ultra Low Input for the low-cell-number fractions. Study-level points and caveats: The booster response re-showed most primary clones: approximately 97% CD4, about 89% CD8. On re-exposure, the response was weaker but peaked faster, at day 5 versus 15.

Germline trimming cut 3 bases from V and 1 base from J; bases unmatched to any gene: 2. The V gene's germline CDR1 is MNHEY and CDR2 SMNVEV (reference sequence). CDR3 length: 15 residues. In its sample, this clonotype was seen a few times. The target antigen is unknown. A single record per CDR3 protein comes from TCRdb applying MiXCR to the 5' RACE reads. The sample includes around 310,000 distinct CDR3 sequences, 8.7% of them seen just once. The source material was PBMCs, sampled on the day of the first yellow fever vaccination. The receptor's source is a man between 18 and 29 years old who received the YFV17D yellow fever vaccine. V is TRBV27 and J is TRBJ2-2; 7 nucleotides agree with TRBD2. This CDR3 reads CASSLLAVNTGELFF. In DNA form, the CDR3 reads TGTGCCAGCAGTTTGCTAGCGGTGAACACCGGGGAGCTGTTTTTT.